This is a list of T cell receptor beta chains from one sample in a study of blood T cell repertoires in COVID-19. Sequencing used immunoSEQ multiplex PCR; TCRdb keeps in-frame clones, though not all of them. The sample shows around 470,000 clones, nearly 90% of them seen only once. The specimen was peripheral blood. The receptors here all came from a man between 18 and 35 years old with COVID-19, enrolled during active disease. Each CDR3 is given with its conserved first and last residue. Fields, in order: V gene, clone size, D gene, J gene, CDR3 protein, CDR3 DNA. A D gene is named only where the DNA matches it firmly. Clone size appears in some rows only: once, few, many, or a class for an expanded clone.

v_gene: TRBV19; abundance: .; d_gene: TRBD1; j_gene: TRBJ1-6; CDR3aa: CASNEDGTGYNSPLHF; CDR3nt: TGTGCCAGTAACGAAGACGGGACAGGGTATAATTCACCCCTCCACTTT
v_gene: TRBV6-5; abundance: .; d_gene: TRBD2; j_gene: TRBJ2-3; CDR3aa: CASRRGVADTQYF; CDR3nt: TGTGCCAGCAGGCGGGGGGTAGCAGATACGCAGTATTTT
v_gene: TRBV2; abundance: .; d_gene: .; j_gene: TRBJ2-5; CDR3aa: CASSEDTSPRGTQYF; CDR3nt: TGTGCCAGCAGTGAAGACACCTCCCCCCGGGGGACCCAGTACTTC
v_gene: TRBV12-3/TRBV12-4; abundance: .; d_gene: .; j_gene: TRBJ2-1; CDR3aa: CASSLRGGYEQFF; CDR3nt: TGTGCCAGCAGTTTACGCGGTGGCTATGAGCAGTTCTTC
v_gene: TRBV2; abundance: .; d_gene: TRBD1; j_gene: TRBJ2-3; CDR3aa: CASSRQGLDTDTQYF; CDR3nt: TGTGCCAGCAGCCGACAGGGTTTGGACACAGATACGCAGTATTTT
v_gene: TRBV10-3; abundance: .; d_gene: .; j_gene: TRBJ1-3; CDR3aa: CAISAMTGVGNTIYF; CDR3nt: TGTGCCATCAGTGCCATGACAGGTGTTGGAAACACCATATATTTT
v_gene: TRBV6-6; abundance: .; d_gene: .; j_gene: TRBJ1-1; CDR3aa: CASRAAVTEAFF; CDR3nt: TGTGCCAGCAGGGCCGCAGTCACTGAAGCTTTCTTT
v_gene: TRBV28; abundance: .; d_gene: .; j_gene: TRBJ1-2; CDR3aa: CASSPLTGAVTF; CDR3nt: TGTGCCAGCAGCCCCCTAACAGGTGCTGTCACCTTC
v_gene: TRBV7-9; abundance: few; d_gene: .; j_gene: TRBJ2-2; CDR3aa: CASSLIRTANTGELFF; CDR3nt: TGTGCCAGCAGCCTCATACGGACAGCGAACACCGGGGAGCTGTTTTTT
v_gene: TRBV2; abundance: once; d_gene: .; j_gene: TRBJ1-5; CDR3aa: CASSASGGQPQHF; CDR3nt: TGTGCCAGCAGTGCGTCGGGAGGACAGCCCCAGCATTTT
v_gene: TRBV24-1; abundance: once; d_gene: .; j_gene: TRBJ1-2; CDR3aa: CATSATGSYGYTF; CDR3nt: TGTGCCACCAGTGCCACAGGGAGTTATGGCTACACCTTC
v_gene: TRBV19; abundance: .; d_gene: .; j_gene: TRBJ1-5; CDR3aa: CASSPAQGDQPQHF; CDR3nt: TGTGCCAGTAGTCCGGCGCAGGGTGACCAGCCCCAGCATTTT
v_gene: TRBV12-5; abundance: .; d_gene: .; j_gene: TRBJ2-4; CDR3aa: CASGNDRILAKNIQYF; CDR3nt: TGTGCTAGTGGTAACGACAGAATACTAGCCAAAAACATTCAGTACTTC
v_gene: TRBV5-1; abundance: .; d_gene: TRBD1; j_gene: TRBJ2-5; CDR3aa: CASTKGAAETQYF; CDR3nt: TGCGCCAGCACAAAGGGGGCAGCAGAGACCCAGTACTTC
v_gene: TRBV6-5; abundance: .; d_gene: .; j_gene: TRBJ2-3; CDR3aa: CASSFQPGGPDTQYF; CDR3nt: TGTGCCAGCAGCTTTCAACCGGGGGGCCCAGATACGCAGTATTTT
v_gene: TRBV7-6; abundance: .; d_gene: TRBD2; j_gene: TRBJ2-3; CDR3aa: CASSPSGRGVTQYF; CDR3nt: TGTGCCAGCAGCCCTAGCGGGAGAGGCGTTACGCAGTATTTT
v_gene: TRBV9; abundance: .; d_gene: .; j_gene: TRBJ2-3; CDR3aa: CASSSWGGSTDTQYF; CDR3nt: TGTGCCAGCAGCTCGTGGGGCGGAAGCACAGATACGCAGTATTTT
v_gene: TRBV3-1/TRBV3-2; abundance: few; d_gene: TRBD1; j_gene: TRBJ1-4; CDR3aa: CASSSGQGGNEKLFF; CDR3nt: TGTGCCAGCAGCTCAGGACAGGGCGGGAATGAAAAACTGTTTTTT
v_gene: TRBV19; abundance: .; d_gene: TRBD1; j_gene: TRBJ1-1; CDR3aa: CASSRRPGQGYPEAFF; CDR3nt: TGTGCCAGTAGTAGAAGACCGGGACAGGGCTACCCTGAAGCTTTCTTT
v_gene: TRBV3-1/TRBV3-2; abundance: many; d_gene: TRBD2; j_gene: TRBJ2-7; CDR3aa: CASSQAGTTTYEQYF; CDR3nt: TGTGCCAGCAGCCAAGCCGGGACTACTACCTACGAGCAGTACTTC
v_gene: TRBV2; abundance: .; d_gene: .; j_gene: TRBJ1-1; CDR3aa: CASTLGETNTEAFF; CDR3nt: TGTGCCAGCACCCTTGGGGAGACGAACACTGAAGCTTTCTTT
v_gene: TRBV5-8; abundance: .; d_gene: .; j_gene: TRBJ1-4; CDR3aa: CASGFTNEKLFF; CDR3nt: TGTGCCTCCGGGTTTACTAATGAAAAACTGTTTTTT
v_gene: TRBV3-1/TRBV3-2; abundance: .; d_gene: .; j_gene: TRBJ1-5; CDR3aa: CASSQGWGGQPQHF; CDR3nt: TGTGCCAGCAGCCAAGGCTGGGGCGGTCAGCCCCAGCATTTT
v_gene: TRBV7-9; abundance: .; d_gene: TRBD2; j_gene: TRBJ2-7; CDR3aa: CASSPTGVAGGTGSYEQYF; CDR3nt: TGTGCCAGCAGCCCCACTGGGGTAGCGGGGGGAACGGGTTCCTACGAGCAGTACTTC
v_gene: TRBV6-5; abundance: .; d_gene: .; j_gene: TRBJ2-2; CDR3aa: CASKGTERGTGELFF; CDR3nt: TGTGCCAGCAAGGGAACAGAAAGGGGTACCGGGGAGCTGTTTTTT
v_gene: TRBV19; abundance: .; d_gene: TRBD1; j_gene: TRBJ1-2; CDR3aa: CASNQDRGTTYGYTF; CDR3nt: TGTGCCAGTAATCAGGACAGGGGCACCACCTATGGCTACACCTTC
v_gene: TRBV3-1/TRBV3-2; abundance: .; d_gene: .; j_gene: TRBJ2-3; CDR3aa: CASSPDGSQGSDTQYF; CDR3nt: TGTGCCAGCAGCCCAGACGGTAGCCAAGGTTCAGATACGCAGTATTTT
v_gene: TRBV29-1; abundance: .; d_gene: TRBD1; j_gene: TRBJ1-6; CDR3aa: CSVEDRVNSPLHF; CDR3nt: TGCAGCGTTGAGGACAGGGTGAATTCACCCCTCCACTTT
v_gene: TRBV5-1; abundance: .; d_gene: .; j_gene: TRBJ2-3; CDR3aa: CASSLVRTTRRTDTQYF; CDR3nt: TGCGCCAGCAGCTTGGTCCGGACAACCCGACGCACAGATACGCAGTATTTT
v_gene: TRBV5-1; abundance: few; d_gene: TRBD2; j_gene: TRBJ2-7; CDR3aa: CASRLAGDGEQYF; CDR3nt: TGCGCCAGCCGACTAGCGGGGGATGGCGAGCAGTACTTC
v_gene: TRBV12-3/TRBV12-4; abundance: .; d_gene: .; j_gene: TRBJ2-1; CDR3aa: CASSFRGEQFF; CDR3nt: TGTGCCAGCAGTTTTCGGGGGGAGCAGTTCTTC
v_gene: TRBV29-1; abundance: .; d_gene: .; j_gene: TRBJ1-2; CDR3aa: CSVATGGIGYGYTF; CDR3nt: TGCAGCGTAGCTACGGGGGGTATTGGCTATGGCTACACCTTC
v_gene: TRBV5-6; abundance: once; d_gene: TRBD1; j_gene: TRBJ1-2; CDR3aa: CASILSGGIIFDGYTF; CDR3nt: TGTGCCAGCATCTTGTCAGGGGGGATAATATTTGATGGCTACACCTTC
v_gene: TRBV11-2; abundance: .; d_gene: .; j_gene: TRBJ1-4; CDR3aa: CASSLARPGEKLFF; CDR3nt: TGTGCCAGCAGCTTAGCCAGGCCTGGGGAAAAACTGTTTTTT
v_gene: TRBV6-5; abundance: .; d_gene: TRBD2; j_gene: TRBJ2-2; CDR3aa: CASSLGLASGELFF; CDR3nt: TGTGCCAGCAGCCTCGGACTAGCGTCCGGGGAGCTGTTTTTT
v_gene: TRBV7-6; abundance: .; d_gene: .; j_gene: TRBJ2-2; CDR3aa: CASSLGTGLNTGELFF; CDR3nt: TGTGCCAGCAGCTTAGGGACGGGACTGAACACCGGGGAGCTGTTTTTT
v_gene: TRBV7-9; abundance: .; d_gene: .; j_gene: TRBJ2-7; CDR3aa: CASSLELPYEQYF; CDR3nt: TGTGCCAGCAGCTTAGAACTACCATACGAGCAGTACTTC
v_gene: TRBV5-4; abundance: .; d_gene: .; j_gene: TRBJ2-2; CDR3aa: CASSLEEWSGELFF; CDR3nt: TGTGCCAGCAGCTTGGAAGAGTGGTCCGGGGAGCTGTTTTTT
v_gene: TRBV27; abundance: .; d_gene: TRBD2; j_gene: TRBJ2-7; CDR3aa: CASSAGTTAYEQYF; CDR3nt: TGTGCCAGCAGTGCCGGGACTACCGCCTACGAGCAGTACTTC
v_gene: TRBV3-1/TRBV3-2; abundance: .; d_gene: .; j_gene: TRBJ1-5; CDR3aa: CASSRAGNQPQHF; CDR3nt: TGTGCCAGCAGCCGCGCCGGGAATCAGCCCCAGCATTTT
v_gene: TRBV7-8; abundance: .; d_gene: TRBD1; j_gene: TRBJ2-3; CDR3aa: CASSWGTGTGTDTQYF; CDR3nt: TGTGCCAGCAGCTGGGGGACAGGGACCGGCACAGATACGCAGTATTTT
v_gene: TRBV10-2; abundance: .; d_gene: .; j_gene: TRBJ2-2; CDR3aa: CASSDSRLRNTGELFF; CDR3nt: TGCGCCAGCAGTGATTCGAGGTTACGTAACACCGGGGAGCTGTTTTTT
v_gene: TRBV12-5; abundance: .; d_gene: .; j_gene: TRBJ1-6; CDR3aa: CASGLVLSGMSNSPLHF; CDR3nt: TGTGCTAGTGGTTTGGTACTTTCCGGGATGAGTAATTCACCCCTCCACTTT
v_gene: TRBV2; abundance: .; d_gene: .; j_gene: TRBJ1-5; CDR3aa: CASRGQNRQPQHF; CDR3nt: TGTGCCAGCAGAGGACAGAATAGACAGCCCCAGCATTTT
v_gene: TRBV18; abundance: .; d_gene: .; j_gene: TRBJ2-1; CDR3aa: CASSNSNEQFF; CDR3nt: TGTGCCAGCTCAAATAGCAATGAGCAGTTCTTC
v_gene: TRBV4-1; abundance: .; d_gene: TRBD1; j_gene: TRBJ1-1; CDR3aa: CASSPTDRDDTEAFF; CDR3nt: TGCGCCAGCAGCCCGACCGACAGGGATGACACTGAAGCTTTCTTT
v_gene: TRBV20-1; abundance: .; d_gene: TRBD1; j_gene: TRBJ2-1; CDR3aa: CSASRPGTGNNEQFF; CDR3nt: TGCAGTGCCAGTCGTCCCGGGACAGGGAACAATGAGCAGTTCTTC
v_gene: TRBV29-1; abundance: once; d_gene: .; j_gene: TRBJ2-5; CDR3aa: CSVAGQLQATQYF; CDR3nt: TGCAGCGTTGCTGGACAGCTACAAGCGACCCAGTACTTC
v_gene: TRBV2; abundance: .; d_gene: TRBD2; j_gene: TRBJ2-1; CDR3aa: CASSEGSGGIRDEQFF; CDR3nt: TGTGCCAGCAGTGAAGGGTCGGGGGGTATCAGGGATGAGCAGTTCTTC
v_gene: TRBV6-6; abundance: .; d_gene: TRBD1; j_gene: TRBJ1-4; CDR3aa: CASRPPGGSNEKLFF; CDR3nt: TGTGCCAGCAGGCCTCCAGGGGGTTCTAATGAAAAACTGTTTTTT
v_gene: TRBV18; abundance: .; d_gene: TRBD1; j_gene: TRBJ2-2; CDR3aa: CASSRTGTDNTGELFF; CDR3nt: TGTGCCAGCTCACGAACCGGGACAGACAACACCGGGGAGCTGTTTTTT
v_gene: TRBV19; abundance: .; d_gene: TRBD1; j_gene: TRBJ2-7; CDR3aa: CASRGHDEQYF; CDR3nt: TGTGCCAGCAGGGGGCACGACGAGCAGTACTTC
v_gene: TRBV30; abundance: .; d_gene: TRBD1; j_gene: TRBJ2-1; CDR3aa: CAWSVRRDRSSYNEQFF; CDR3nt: TGTGCCTGGAGTGTCCGAAGGGACAGGTCCTCCTACAATGAGCAGTTCTTC
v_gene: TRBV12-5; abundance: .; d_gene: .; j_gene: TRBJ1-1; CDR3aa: CASGPGGTEAFF; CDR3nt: TGTGCTAGTGGCCCCGGAGGCACTGAAGCTTTCTTT